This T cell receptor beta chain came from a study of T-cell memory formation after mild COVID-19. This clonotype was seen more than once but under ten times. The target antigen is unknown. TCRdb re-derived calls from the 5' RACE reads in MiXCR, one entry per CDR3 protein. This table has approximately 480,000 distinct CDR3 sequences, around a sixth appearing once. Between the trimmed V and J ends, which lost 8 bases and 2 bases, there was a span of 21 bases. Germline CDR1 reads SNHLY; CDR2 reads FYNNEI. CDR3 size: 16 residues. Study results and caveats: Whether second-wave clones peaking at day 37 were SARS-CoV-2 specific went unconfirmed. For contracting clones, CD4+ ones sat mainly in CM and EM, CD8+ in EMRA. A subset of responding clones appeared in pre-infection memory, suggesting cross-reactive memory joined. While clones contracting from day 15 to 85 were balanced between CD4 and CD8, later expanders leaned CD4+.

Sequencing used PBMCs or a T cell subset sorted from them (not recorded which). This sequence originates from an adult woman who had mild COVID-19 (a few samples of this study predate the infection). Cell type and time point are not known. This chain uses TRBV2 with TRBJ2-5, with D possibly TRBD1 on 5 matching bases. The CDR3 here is CASFEERTRTQETQYF. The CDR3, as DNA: TGTGCCAGCTTTGAAGAGAGGACAAGAACGCAAGAGACCCAGTACTTC.